Below, 25 T cell receptor beta chains from the same sample are listed, as sequenced in a study of early T cells in non-severe SARS-CoV-2 infection. TCRdb re-called the 5' RACE reads through MiXCR, storing one row per CDR3 protein. The profile covers roughly 71,000 distinct CDR3 sequences, with over 10% appearing a single time and over 4% taken by the ten largest. Input material: whole blood. The receptors were gathered from an adult who was a healthcare worker with PCR-confirmed SARS-CoV-2 infection or an uninfected control (not recorded which).

The rearrangement links TRBV10-3 to TRBJ2-7; D is tentatively TRBD1 or TRBD2 (5 bases each). Trimming left V 0 bases short and J 0 bases short, with 12 bases between. Germline V lookup: CDR1 ENHRY, CDR2 SYGVKD. This CDR3 has 16 residues. In DNA form, the CDR3 reads TGTGCCATCAGTGAGTCGGGACGGGATCGCTCCTACGAGCAGTACTTC. Its protein product is CAISESGRDRSYEQYF.

This clonotype was detected ten times or more. The chain employs TRBV9 and TRBJ2-1; a weak D match, TRBD2 (6 bases). The V end lost 0 bases, the J end lost 7 bases, and 11 bases lay between the germline ends. This CDR3 is built from 14 residues. Germline assignment: CDR1 SGDLS and CDR2 YYNGEE. This CDR3 reads CASSVVISGNEQFF. DNA of the CDR3: TGTGCCAGCAGCGTAGTGATCAGCGGGAATGAGCAGTTCTTC.

In its sample, this clonotype was seen many times. The chain recombines TRBV19 with TRBJ2-2, with D perhaps assigned TRBD1 or TRBD2 (5 bases each). This CDR3 is built from 16 residues. Germline V gene lookup returns CDR1 LNHDA and CDR2 SQIVND (reference sequence). V dropped 3 bases and J dropped 4 bases, with 15 bases sitting between them. CDR3 protein: CASSMGVEGATGELFF. As DNA, the CDR3 is TGTGCCAGTAGTATGGGGGTCGAGGGTGCCACCGGGGAGCTGTTTTTT.

The V and J genes are TRBV7-8 and TRBJ1-1; D gene ambiguous. V was shortened by 2 bases and J by 6 bases, with 7 bases between the two germline ends. The germline V gene encodes CDR1 SGHVS and CDR2 FQNEAQ. This CDR3 has 12 residues. CDR3 coding DNA: TGTGCCAGCAGCTTATCGGGCGCTGAAGCTTTCTTT. It yields the protein CASSLSGAEAFF. Variable domain in full (rest from reference TRBV7-8 and TRBJ1-1): GAGVSQSPRYKVAKRGQDVALRCDPISGHVSLFWYQQALGQGPEFLTYFQNEAQLDKSGLPSDRFFAERPEGSVSTLKIQRTQQEDSAVYLCASSLSGAEAFFGQGTRLTVV.

This clonotype was observed at least ten times. V is TRBV2 and J is TRBJ2-1; D not certain. Germline V gene sequence: CDR1 SNHLY, CDR2 FYNNEI. Trimming left V 3 bases short and J 10 bases short, with 13 bases between. The length of the CDR3 is 13 residues. The CDR3 coding sequence is TGTGCCAGCAGTGATGTAGGGTTAAGGGAGCAGTTCTTC. Its protein is CASSDVGLREQFF. Full variable domain (outside the CDR3, taken from reference TRBV2 and TRBJ2-1): EPEVTQTPSHQVTQMGQEVILRCVPISNHLYFYWYRQILGQKVEFLVSFYNNEISEKSEIFDDQFSVERPDGSNFTLKIRSTKLEDSAMYFCASSDVGLREQFFGPGTRLTVL.

Many counts were recorded for this clonotype. DNA of the CDR3: TGTGCCAGCAGTCGCGGACCCTCCCAGCAGTACTTC. As protein: CASSRGPSQQYF. This rearrangement joins TRBV12-3 or TRBV12-4 to TRBJ2-7, with no clear D. CDR3 length: 12 amino acids. Trimming shortened V by 5 bases and J by 8 bases, and 13 bases separated the two germline ends.

This clonotype was seen ten or more times. V and J are TRBV7-9 and TRBJ1-1; no clear D. V lost 10 bases and J lost 8, with 17 bases in between. Germline assignment: CDR1 SEHNR and CDR2 FQNEAQ (reference sequence). This CDR3 region has 12 residues. CDR3 in DNA: TGTGCCACCGCTCACCAGGCGCCGGAAGCTTTCTTT. Residues: CATAHQAPEAFF.

This chain uses TRBV5-1 with TRBJ1-1; 7 bases line up with TRBD1. There are 14 residues in the CDR3. The junction had 5 bases not matched to a gene; V was cut back by 1 base and J by 5 bases. Per the germline V gene, CDR1 is SGHRS and CDR2 is YFSETQ. The CDR3 loop reads CASSLLQGQTEAFF. The CDR3 DNA follows: TGCGCCAGCAGCTTGTTGCAGGGACAGACTGAAGCTTTCTTT. Based on the CDR3 plus reference TRBV5-1 and TRBJ1-1, the full variable domain is KAGVTQTPRYLIKTRGQQVTLSCSPISGHRSVSWYQQTPGQGLQFLFEYFSETQRNKGNFPGRFSGRQFSNSRSEMNVSTLELGDSALYLCASSLLQGQTEAFFGQGTRLTVV.

At least ten counts were recorded for this clonotype. This chain uses TRBV5-1 with TRBJ2-6; TRBD1 matches 8 bases. The V gene end was trimmed by 4 bases and the J gene end by 0 bases; junction bases not matched to a gene: 6. Germline V gene sequence: CDR1 SGHRS, CDR2 YFSETQ. The CDR3 spans 17 residues. CDR3 nucleotides: TGCGCCAGCAGCCCTCGGACAGGGCGCTCTGGGGCCAACGTCCTGACTTTC. It specifies CASSPRTGRSGANVLTF.

This clonotype has just a few counts. This rearrangement joins TRBV20-1 to TRBJ1-6; possibly TRBD1 for D (6 bases). Germline CDR1 reads DFQATT; CDR2 reads SNEGSKA (reference sequence). Trimming took 3 bases from V and 5 from J, leaving 14 bases between them. CDR3 size: 15 residues. CDR3 DNA sequence: TGCAGTGCTAGTAGCTCCACAGGGAATAATTCACCCCTCCACTTT. As protein: CSASSSTGNNSPLHF.

This clonotype has ten or more counts. The gene calls are TRBV20-1 and TRBJ1-2; D not certain. The V gene's germline CDR1 is DFQATT and CDR2 SNEGSKA (reference sequence). The CDR3 has 15 amino acids. Trimming pared 0 bases from V and 4 bases from J, leaving 15 bases between. CDR3 region: CSARDQIRAGYGYTF. For the CDR3, the DNA is TGCAGTGCTAGAGATCAGATTAGGGCAGGCTATGGCTACACCTTC.

This clonotype was seen more than once but under ten times. This chain links TRBV7-9 with TRBJ2-3; unclear D gene. Germline V gives CDR1 SEHNR, CDR2 FQNEAQ (reference sequence). The CDR3 consists of 12 residues. V was trimmed by 5 bases and J by 6 bases, leaving 9 bases between them. CDR3 region: CASSPLFDTQYF. The CDR3 nucleotides are TGTGCCAGCAGCCCCTTGTTCGATACGCAGTATTTT.

CDR3 residues: CASRNLLAGDFDTQYF. CDR3 sequence (DNA): TGTGCCAGTAGAAATCTGCTAGCGGGAGATTTCGATACGCAGTATTTT. J is TRBJ2-3 and V is TRBV19; 10 bases are a match to TRBD2. J lost 6 bases, V lost 6 bases, and 12 bases had no gene match. The CDR3 is 16 residues long. The germline CDR1 and CDR2 sequences are LNHDA and SQIVND (reference sequence).

This clonotype was picked up one time. The chain employs TRBV18 and TRBJ2-1, with D possibly being TRBD1 (6 bases). Germline V gene lookup returns CDR1 KGHSH and CDR2 LQKENI. The CDR3 has 15 residues. V gave up 3 bases and J gave up 3 bases, with 12 bases separating them. DNA of the CDR3: TGTGCCAGCTCACCTAGCCGGGACAACTACAATGAGCAGTTCTTC. Translated: CASSPSRDNYNEQFF.

This clonotype was observed at least ten times. The chain uses TRBV19 and TRBJ2-5, with TRBD1 as a possible D gene (6 bases). V shed 1 base and J shed 3 bases, with 21 bases lying between them. CDR3 length: 18 residues. The V gene's germline CDR1 is LNHDA and CDR2 SQIVND (reference sequence). CDR3 region: CASSIVPVPSGGEETQYF. In nucleotides, the CDR3 is TGTGCCAGTAGTATAGTCCCAGTCCCGAGTGGGGGCGAAGAGACCCAGTACTTC.

This clonotype was seen at least ten times. This chain's CDR3 is CASSPNSGANVLTF. The CDR3 bases are TGTGCCAGCAGCCCGAACTCTGGGGCCAACGTCCTGACTTTC. This rearrangement joins TRBV7-2 to TRBJ2-6; D is unclear. V was pared by 5 bases and J by 0 bases, with 5 bases between. This CDR3 spans 14 amino acids. Germline CDR1 reads SGHTA; CDR2 reads FQGNSA.

This clonotype was seen only a few times. It may be a read error: a sequence one base away is much more abundant. V gene TRBV5-5 combines with J gene TRBJ1-1; D is unresolved. Trimming left V 2 bases short and J 4 bases short, with 12 bases between. Germline loops: CDR1 SGHKS, CDR2 YYEKEE (reference sequence). This CDR3 spans 14 amino acids. CDR3: CASSFVGSGTEAFF. The CDR3 nucleotides are TGTGCCAGCAGCTTTGTGGGGTCGGGCACTGAAGCTTTCTTT.

This clonotype has ten or more counts. V is TRBV18 and J is TRBJ2-7, with 8 bases identical to TRBD1. Trimming at V came to 5 bases and at J to 3 bases, leaving 6 bases not matched to a gene. The CDR3 is 14 residues long. Germline V gene lookup returns CDR1 KGHSH and CDR2 LQKENI. The CDR3 protein is CASSTAGGNYEQYF. The CDR3 nucleotides read TGTGCCAGCTCAACGGCAGGGGGCAACTACGAGCAGTACTTC.

This clonotype has more than one count but fewer than ten. The CDR3 protein is CSVELGARYTF. The CDR3 DNA sequence: TGCAGCGTTGAATTGGGGGCTCGCTACACCTTC. The V gene is TRBV29-1, the J gene TRBJ1-2; perhaps TRBD1 as D (6 bases). Trimming took 2 bases from V and 9 from J, leaving 10 bases between them. The CDR3 runs to 11 residues. CDR1 is SQVTM, CDR2 ANQGSEA, per germline.

This clonotype was recorded many times. The chain employs TRBV29-1 and TRBJ2-7; TRBD1 or TRBD2 may be the D gene (6 bases each). The V gene's germline CDR1 is SQVTM and CDR2 ANQGSEA. This CDR3 has 14 residues. V was shortened by 6 bases and J by 0 bases, with 15 bases between the two germline ends. CDR3 amino acids: CSVGGHPSSYEQYF. CDR3 DNA sequence: TGCAGCGTCGGGGGACATCCCAGCTCCTACGAGCAGTACTTC.

The chain carries TRBV5-1 and TRBJ1-4, with 7 bases fitting TRBD1. After removal of 7 bases from V and 5 bases from J, the junction contained 8 bases not matched to a gene. Germline V gene data show CDR1 as SGHRS and CDR2 as YFSETQ. The CDR3 totals 14 residues. CDR3 DNA sequence: TGCGCCAGCGGAATACAGGGGACAAATGAAAAACTGTTTTTT. It yields the protein CASGIQGTNEKLFF.

In this sample, this clonotype turned up a few times. The CDR3 reads CASHITGGAGGELFF. The CDR3 DNA reads as TGTGCCAGCCATATTACAGGGGGCGCGGGCGGGGAGCTGTTTTTT. This sequence joins TRBV6-5 and TRBJ2-2; TRBD1 agrees at 9 bases. V shed 8 bases, J shed 7 bases, and the junction held 11 bases outside the gene matches. This CDR3 has 15 amino acids. Germline-derived CDR1 and CDR2 are MNHEY and SVGAGI.

This clonotype was counted a few times. The rearrangement links TRBV29-1 to TRBJ2-5, with D possibly being TRBD1 (6 bases). The CDR3 loop spans 12 amino acids. Trimming took 6 bases from V and 5 from J, leaving 13 bases between them. The germline V gene encodes CDR1 SQVTM and CDR2 ANQGSEA. The CDR3 nucleotides are TGCAGCGTCCCACAGGGACGGGAGACCCAGTACTTC. The encoded protein is CSVPQGRETQYF.

V is TRBV14 and J is TRBJ2-3; D gene uncertain. The CDR3 runs to 14 residues. Trimming pared 4 bases from V and 2 bases from J, leaving 10 bases between. CDR1 and CDR2 (germline): SGHDN, FVKESK. The CDR3 reads CASSPVAITDTQYF. In DNA form, the CDR3 reads TGTGCCAGCAGCCCTGTCGCCATCACAGATACGCAGTATTTT.

This clonotype was counted ten times or more. The CDR3 loop is CASSLAGTSYSPLHF. As DNA, the CDR3 is TGTGCCAGCAGCTTAGCCGGGACATCCTATTCACCCCTCCACTTT. This chain uses TRBV7-3 with TRBJ1-6; tentatively, D is TRBD1 (6 bases). CDR1 and CDR2 (germline): SGHTA, FQGTGA. The CDR3 runs 15 residues. Trimming cost V 2 bases and J 8 bases, with 13 bases left between them. Supplemented by reference TRBV7-3 and TRBJ1-6, the full variable domain reads GAGVSQTPSNKVTEKGKYVELRCDPISGHTALYWYRQSLGQGPEFLIYFQGTGAADDSGLPNDRFFAVRPEGSVSTLKIQRTERGDSAVYLCASSLAGTSYSPLHFGNGTRLTVT.